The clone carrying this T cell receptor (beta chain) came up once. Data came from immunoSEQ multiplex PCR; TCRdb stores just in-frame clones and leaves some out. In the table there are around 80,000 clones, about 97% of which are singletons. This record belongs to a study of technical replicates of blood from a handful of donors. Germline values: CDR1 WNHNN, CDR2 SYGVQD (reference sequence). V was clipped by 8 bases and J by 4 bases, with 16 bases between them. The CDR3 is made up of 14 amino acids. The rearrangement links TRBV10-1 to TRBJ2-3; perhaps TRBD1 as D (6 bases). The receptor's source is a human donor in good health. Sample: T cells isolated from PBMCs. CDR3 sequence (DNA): TGCGCCAGCGGGGGCTACGGGATCCCAGATACGCAGTATTTT. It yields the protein CASGGYGIPDTQYF.